In this sample, the clone carrying this T cell receptor (beta chain) turned up many times. The antigen is undetermined. This sample stems from a study of early T cells in non-severe SARS-CoV-2 infection. TCRdb redid the calling of the 5' RACE reads with MiXCR, one entry per CDR3 protein. The repertoire holds about 25,000 distinct CDR3 sequences, with roughly 4.5% as singletons. Study outcomes and limitations: The matching step, a VDJdb search, favored anti-spike CD8 responses and missed private and CD4 specificities.

The junction had 4 bases not matched to a gene; V was cut back by 4 bases and J by 0 bases. The CDR3 is 16 amino acids. Germline CDR1 is SGHVS and CDR2 is FNYEAQ. The sample was whole blood. The rearrangement joins TRBV7-6 to TRBJ2-3; 10 bases line up with TRBD2. The source of this sequence is an adult who was a healthcare worker with PCR-confirmed SARS-CoV-2 infection or an uninfected control (not recorded which). CDR3 in DNA: TGTGCCAGCAGCTGGGGACTAGCGAAAAGCACAGATACGCAGTATTTT. Its protein is CASSWGLAKSTDTQYF.